The clone carrying this T cell receptor (beta chain) was seen many times. Its antigen is unidentified. The sample comes from a study of T cell repertoires in cytomegalovirus infection. TCRdb recomputed calls from the reads with MiXCR, one row per CDR3 protein. The profile covers hundreds of thousands of distinct CDR3 sequences, with about 11% appearing a single time and roughly 10% taken by the ten largest. Study results and limitations: HLA-C-restricted CMV-specific TCR beta clonotypes were dominant in the ex vivo response. There were carriers of CMV plus the relevant HLA, and cumulative public TCR beta family frequency identified them.

The CDR3 extends over 14 amino acids. Trimming pared 4 bases from V and 0 bases from J, leaving 10 bases between. Germline-derived CDR1 and CDR2 are SGHAT and FQNNGV. The rearrangement links TRBV11-2 to TRBJ2-7; D gene ambiguous. This receptor was obtained from a human donor in good health (CMV status not recorded). Some clones in this sample may be carry-over from other donors' samples. The sequenced sample consisted of PBMCs. The CDR3 reads CASSSVKSSYEQYF. The CDR3 coding sequence is TGTGCCAGCAGCTCGGTAAAGAGCTCCTACGAGCAGTACTTC.